A selection of T cell receptor beta chains follows, all from one sample in a study of Ad26.COV2.S vaccination and SARS-CoV-2 variants. Sequenced by immunoSEQ multiplex PCR; TCRdb stores in-frame clones only, minus some. The profile shows about 380,000 clones, 83% of them singletons. Sequencing used peripheral blood, obtained in a trial of Ad26.COV2.S vaccine versus placebo. Source of these receptors: a person aged 18-60 years who received the Ad26.COV2.S COVID-19 vaccine or a placebo. Both conserved end residues are part of each CDR3. Some rows mark clone size as missing; the rest say once, few, many or name a class of expanded clone.

v_call,j_call,clone_size,cdr3_aa
TRBV7-2,TRBJ2-7,-,CASSLTYSGKYEQYF
TRBV4-1,TRBJ1-4,once,CASSQDREKLFF
TRBV5-1,TRBJ1-1,-,CASSRSGQISEAFF
TRBV9,TRBJ2-5,-,CASSVGRTSGQETQYF
TRBV7-9,TRBJ2-5,-,CASSLASVGMYQETQYF
TRBV3-1/TRBV3-2,TRBJ2-7,few,CASSTAGTGKYEQYF
TRBV19,TRBJ2-5,-,CASSGTSQETQYF
TRBV4-1,TRBJ1-2,once,CASSQETGIYGYTF
TRBV5-8,TRBJ2-7,-,CASRDSGTGNEQYF
TRBV18,TRBJ2-7,-,CASSAGLAGTYEQYF
TRBV6-4,TRBJ2-7,-,CASSVTANSYEQYF
TRBV5-1,TRBJ1-6,-,CASSFQGSYNSPLHF
TRBV15,TRBJ1-2,-,CATSSPRRGGYTF
TRBV29-1,TRBJ2-1,once,CSVGTGITNEQFF
TRBV6-2/TRBV6-3,TRBJ1-5,-,CASSRLGGPEWPQHF
TRBV15,TRBJ2-5,-,CAARGPGHQETQYF
TRBV4-1,TRBJ2-4,-,CASSQEPGVNIQYF
TRBV6-6,TRBJ2-7,few,CASSYTQNVEQYF
TRBV5-1,TRBJ1-4,-,CASSLARATNEKLFF
TRBV7-2,TRBJ2-1,few,CASSPPSGGYNEQFF
TRBV4-1,TRBJ1-5,-,CASSQPTANQPQHF
TRBV7-2,TRBJ2-7,-,CASSSRGQGVYEQYF
TRBV29-1,TRBJ2-1,-,CSGRRSLNEQFF
TRBV12-3/TRBV12-4,TRBJ1-5,-,CASSLSGPQHF
TRBV27,TRBJ2-7,-,CASNRQGAGYEQYF
TRBV24-1,TRBJ1-4,-,CATSDFDRGEEKLFF
TRBV11-2,TRBJ2-2,-,CASSLVIIDTGELFF
TRBV30,TRBJ2-2,-,CAWSEETPGPGELFF
TRBV5-6,TRBJ2-1,-,CASSLEDNEQFF
TRBV5-6,TRBJ1-1,-,CASSLETGGHTEAFF
TRBV6-2/TRBV6-3,TRBJ2-2,-,CASSYSGYTSGELFF
TRBV9,TRBJ2-7,-,CASSVAGTGAYEQYF
TRBV4-2,TRBJ2-1,-,CASSQVRSGGGDEQFF
TRBV5-1,TRBJ2-3,-,CASSSSGISTDTQYF
TRBV4-1,TRBJ2-5,once,CASSHGPLETQYF
TRBV2,TRBJ1-5,-,CAVRDREVSGQPQHF
TRBV24-1,TRBJ1-5,-,CATSDPRDSNQPQHF
TRBV18,TRBJ2-1,few,CASSPAGLAGVGEQFF
TRBV7-9,TRBJ2-5,-,CASSLLYF
TRBV7-6,TRBJ2-2,-,CASSLTGNTGELFF
TRBV6-6,TRBJ1-4,-,CASSPRAPNEKLFF
TRBV6-4,TRBJ2-3,few,CASSDSGTSGADTQYF
TRBV5-5,TRBJ2-3,-,CASSPIAGGITDTQYF
TRBV7-2,TRBJ2-2,-,CASSLSSVGELFF
TRBV7-2,TRBJ1-2,-,CASSLGGLYYGYTF
TRBV10-2,TRBJ2-2,-,CASSEGTGEAGELFF
TRBV9,TRBJ2-1,few,CASSVGGTGGNEQFF
TRBV6-1,TRBJ2-7,-,CASSEGLAGTYEQYF
TRBV6-6,TRBJ2-5,-,CASRIGVGSIQETQYF
TRBV5-6,TRBJ2-7,-,CASSLVPSYEQYF
TRBV19,TRBJ2-7,-,CASSSGTGGTYEQYF
TRBV6-2/TRBV6-3,TRBJ1-2,-,CASSDTGQPFGYTF
TRBV2,TRBJ2-3,-,CASSERRGDTQYF
TRBV7-8,TRBJ1-3,-,CASSSRTGGNTIYF
TRBV5-1,TRBJ2-1,-,CASSLSGGGIRDEQFF
TRBV2,TRBJ1-5,-,CASSTGDQPQHF
TRBV4-1,TRBJ1-3,-,CASSLADIYSGNTIYF
TRBV7-9,TRBJ2-1,-,CASSLIRPGVHEQFF
TRBV7-2,TRBJ2-2,-,CASSLSRTGSGELFF